Following are 14 T cell receptor beta chains from one sample sequenced in a study of human T cells and chemical hapten exposure. From whole blood left unfractionated, total RNA was extracted. From the 5' RACE reads, TCRdb called clonotypes with MiXCR, one entry per CDR3 protein. The table shows more than 60,000 distinct CDR3 sequences, with about 15% occurring only once. These receptors were taken from a female donor in good health.

This clonotype was counted only a few times. This chain joins TRBV6-6 and TRBJ1-5; D may be TRBD1 (6 bases). The CDR3 is 14 residues long. Germline V gene data show CDR1 as MNHNY and CDR2 as SVGAGI (reference sequence). V dropped 5 bases and J dropped 7 bases, with 15 bases sitting between them. The CDR3 nucleotides read TGTGCCAGCAGTCGATCAGGGGATGCACAGCCCCAGCATTTT. Translation gives CASSRSGDAQPQHF.

The sample holds a few counts of this clonotype. J is TRBJ2-1 and V is TRBV30; a weak D match, TRBD2 (6 bases). Trimming took off 1 base at V and 12 bases at J, with 10 bases between the two ends. This CDR3 spans 11 amino acids. Per the germline V gene, CDR1 is GTSNPN and CDR2 is SVGIG (reference sequence). The CDR3 is CAWSGTRGQFF. The CDR3 DNA follows: TGTGCCTGGAGTGGGACGCGGGGGCAGTTCTTC.

This clonotype was seen at least ten times. J is TRBJ2-3 and V is TRBV3-1; D gene uncertain. CDR3 length equals 15 residues. V lost 0 bases to trimming and J lost 5 bases, with 12 bases between them. Germline loops: CDR1 LGHDT, CDR2 YNNKEL (reference sequence). CDR3 sequence: CASSQDGRYGDTQYF. The CDR3 DNA reads TGTGCCAGCAGCCAAGATGGGCGGTATGGAGATACGCAGTATTTT.

The chain links TRBV10-3 to TRBJ2-1; possibly TRBD1 for D (6 bases). Trimming took 3 bases from V and 5 from J, leaving 8 bases between them. The CDR3 sequence is 13 residues long. In germline, CDR1 is ENHRY, CDR2 SYGVKD. The CDR3 DNA reads as TGTGCCATCAGTGACAGGGGAGACAATGAGCAGTTCTTC. This encodes CAISDRGDNEQFF.

The V gene is TRBV20-1, the J gene TRBJ1-2; D not resolved. V was shortened by 6 bases and J by 2 bases, with 13 bases between the two germline ends. This CDR3 has 13 amino acids. Germline V gene sequence: CDR1 DFQATT, CDR2 SNEGSKA (reference sequence). DNA for the CDR3: TGCAGTGCCAAACTCAAGGGAAACTATGGCTACACCTTC. Translating gives CSAKLKGNYGYTF.

This clonotype was counted a few times. The chain links TRBV7-2 to TRBJ1-5, with a tentative D call TRBD1 (5 bases). Trimming shortened V by 2 bases and J by 2 bases, and 10 bases separated the two germline ends. Germline V gene lookup returns CDR1 SGHTA and CDR2 FQGNSA. The CDR3 covers 15 residues. This chain's CDR3 is CASSLPGSGNQPQHF. The CDR3 DNA reads TGTGCCAGCAGCTTACCAGGGAGCGGCAATCAGCCCCAGCATTTT. Full variable domain (remainder filled in from reference TRBV7-2 and TRBJ1-5): GAGVSQSPSNKVTEKGKDVELRCDPISGHTALYWYRQSLGQGLEFLIYFQGNSAPDKSGLPSDRFSAERTGGSVSTLTIQRTQQEDSAVYLCASSLPGSGNQPQHFGDGTRLSIL.

This clonotype turned up a few times. V and J are TRBV15 and TRBJ2-7; tentatively, D is TRBD1 (5 bases). Germline assignment: CDR1 LNHNV and CDR2 YYDKDF (reference sequence). V was shortened by 0 bases and J by 3 bases, with 12 bases between the two germline ends. The length of the CDR3 is 15 residues. The DNA for the CDR3 is TGTGCCACCAGCAGAGATGGCGGACAAGACTACGAGCAGTACTTC. This sequence encodes CATSRDGGQDYEQYF.

The chain has TRBV20-1 and TRBJ2-2; 9 bases are shared with TRBD2. The CDR3 is made up of 15 amino acids. V lost 5 bases and J lost 1; bases outside the gene matches: 5. Germline CDR1 DFQATT, CDR2 SNEGSKA (reference sequence). The CDR3 here is CSAGKTSGNTGELFF. For the CDR3, the DNA is TGCAGTGCTGGGAAGACTAGCGGGAACACCGGGGAGCTGTTTTTT.

This clonotype was seen only a few times. The chain couples TRBV24-1 to TRBJ2-2, with TRBD2 matching over 12 bases. The junction had 5 bases not matched to a gene; V was cut back by 3 bases and J by 7 bases. Germline assignment: CDR1 KGHDR and CDR2 SFDVKD. CDR3 length: 16 residues. The CDR3 reads CATSDPGLAGHGELFF. The CDR3 DNA is TGTGCCACCAGTGATCCTGGACTAGCGGGGCACGGGGAGCTGTTTTTT.

The rearrangement links TRBV24-1 to TRBJ2-1; D may match TRBD1 or TRBD2 (5 bases each). V lost 1 base and J lost 8, with 8 bases in between. The CDR3 spans 13 residues. Germline assignment: CDR1 KGHDR and CDR2 SFDVKD. The CDR3 region has the DNA TGTGCCACCAGTGATTTTCAGGGAGATGAGCAGTTCTTC. It codes for CATSDFQGDEQFF.

This clonotype was observed a few times. The chain is built from TRBV3-1 and TRBJ2-1; the match to TRBD1 covers 8 bases. J gave up 2 bases and V 0 bases, and 3 bases lay outside the gene matches. The CDR3 runs 16 residues. Germline assignment: CDR1 LGHDT and CDR2 YNNKEL (reference sequence). The CDR3 DNA sequence: TGTGCCAGCAGCCAAGAATCGGGACAGGCCTACAATGAGCAGTTCTTC. Translated, it gives CASSQESGQAYNEQFF.

The gene calls are TRBV6-2 or TRBV6-3 and TRBJ1-2; maybe TRBD1 (6 bases). V shed 6 bases and J shed 8 bases, with 22 bases lying between them. CDR1 is MNHEY and CDR2 is SVGEGT in the germline V gene. This CDR3 is built from 15 residues. CDR3 residues: CASSRRQESIRGYTF. CDR3 nucleotide sequence: TGTGCCAGCAGCCGACGACAGGAAAGTATACGAGGCTACACCTTC.

This clonotype was observed a handful of times. This chain connects TRBV3-1 to TRBJ2-3, with 9 positions matching TRBD2. This CDR3 is 16 amino acids long. Trimming took 4 bases from V and 3 from J; bases not matched to a gene: 8. From germline, CDR1 is LGHDT and CDR2 YNNKEL (reference sequence). As DNA, the CDR3 is TGTGCCAGCAGCCCTGGTCTTAGCGGGAGAACAGATACGCAGTATTTT. This encodes CASSPGLSGRTDTQYF.

The chain combines TRBV15 with TRBJ2-1, with a weak D call TRBD2 (6 bases). The CDR3 is 16 residues long. The germline gives CDR1 LNHNV, CDR2 YYDKDF (reference sequence). Trimming took off 0 bases at V and 0 bases at J, with 9 bases between the two ends. The CDR3 sequence: CATSRDMTSSYNEQFF. As DNA, the CDR3 is TGTGCCACCAGCAGAGATATGACTAGCTCCTACAATGAGCAGTTCTTC.